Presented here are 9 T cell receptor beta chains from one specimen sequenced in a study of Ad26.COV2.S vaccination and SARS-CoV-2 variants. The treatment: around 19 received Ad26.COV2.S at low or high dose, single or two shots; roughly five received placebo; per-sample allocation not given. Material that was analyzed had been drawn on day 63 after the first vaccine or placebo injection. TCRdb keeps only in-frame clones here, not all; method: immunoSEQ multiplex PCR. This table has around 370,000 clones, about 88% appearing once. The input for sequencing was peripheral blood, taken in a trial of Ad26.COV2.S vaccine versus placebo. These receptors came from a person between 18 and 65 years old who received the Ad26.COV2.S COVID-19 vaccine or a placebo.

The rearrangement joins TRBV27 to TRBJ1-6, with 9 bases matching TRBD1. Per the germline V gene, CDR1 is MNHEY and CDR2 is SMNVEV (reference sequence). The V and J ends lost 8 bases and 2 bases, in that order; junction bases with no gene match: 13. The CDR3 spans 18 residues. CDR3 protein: CASRKFGQGSAYNSPLHF. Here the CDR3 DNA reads TGTGCCAGCCGAAAGTTTGGACAGGGGAGCGCCTATAATTCACCCCTCCACTTT.

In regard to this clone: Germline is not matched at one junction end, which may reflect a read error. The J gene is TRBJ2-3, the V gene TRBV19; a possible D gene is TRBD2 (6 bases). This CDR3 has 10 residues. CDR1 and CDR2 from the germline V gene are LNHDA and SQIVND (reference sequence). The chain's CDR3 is CASSWWTMHF. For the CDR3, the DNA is TGTGCCAGTTCATGGTGGACTATGCATTTT.

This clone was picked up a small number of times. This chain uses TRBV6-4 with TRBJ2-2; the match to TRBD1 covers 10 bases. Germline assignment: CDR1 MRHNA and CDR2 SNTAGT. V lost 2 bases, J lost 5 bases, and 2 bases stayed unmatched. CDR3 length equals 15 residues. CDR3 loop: CASSDGTGETGELFF. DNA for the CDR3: TGTGCCAGCAGTGACGGGACAGGGGAGACCGGGGAGCTGTTTTTT.

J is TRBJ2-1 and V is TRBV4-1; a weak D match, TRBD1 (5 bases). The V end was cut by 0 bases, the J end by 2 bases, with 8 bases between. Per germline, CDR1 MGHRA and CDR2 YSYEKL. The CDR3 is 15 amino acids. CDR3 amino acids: CASSQDQGAYNEQFF. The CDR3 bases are TGCGCCAGCAGCCAAGACCAGGGTGCCTACAATGAGCAGTTCTTC.

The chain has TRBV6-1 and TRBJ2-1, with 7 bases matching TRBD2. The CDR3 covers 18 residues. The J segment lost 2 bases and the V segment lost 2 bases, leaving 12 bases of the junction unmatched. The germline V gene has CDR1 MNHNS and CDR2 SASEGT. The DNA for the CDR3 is TGTGCCAGCAGTGAAAGTCGGGTAGCGGGTCTAACCTACAATGAGCAGTTCTTC. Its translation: CASSESRVAGLTYNEQFF.

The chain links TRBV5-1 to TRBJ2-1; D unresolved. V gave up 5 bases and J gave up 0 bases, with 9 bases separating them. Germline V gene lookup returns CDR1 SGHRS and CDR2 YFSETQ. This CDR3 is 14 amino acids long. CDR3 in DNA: TGCGCCAGCAGAAGTACAGACTCCTACAATGAGCAGTTCTTC. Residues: CASRSTDSYNEQFF.

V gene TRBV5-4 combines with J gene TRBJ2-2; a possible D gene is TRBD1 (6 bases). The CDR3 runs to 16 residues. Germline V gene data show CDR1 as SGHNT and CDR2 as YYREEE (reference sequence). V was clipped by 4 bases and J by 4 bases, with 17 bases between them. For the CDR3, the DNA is TGTGCCAGCAGCCCTGAGGGGGTCTGGGGCACCGGGGAGCTGTTTTTT. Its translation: CASSPEGVWGTGELFF.

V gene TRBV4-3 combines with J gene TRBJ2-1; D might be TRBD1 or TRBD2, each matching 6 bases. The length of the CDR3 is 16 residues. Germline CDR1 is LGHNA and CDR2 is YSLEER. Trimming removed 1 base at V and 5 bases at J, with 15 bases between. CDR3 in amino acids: CASSQGLGGLNNEQFF. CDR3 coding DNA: TGCGCCAGCAGCCAAGGACTTGGGGGGCTGAACAATGAGCAGTTCTTC.

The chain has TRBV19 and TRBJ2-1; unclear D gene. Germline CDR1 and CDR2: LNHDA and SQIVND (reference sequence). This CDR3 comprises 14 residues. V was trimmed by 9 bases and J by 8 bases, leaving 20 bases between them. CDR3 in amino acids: CASRPAQYGYEQFF. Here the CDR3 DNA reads TGTGCCAGCCGCCCGGCACAATATGGGTATGAGCAGTTCTTC.